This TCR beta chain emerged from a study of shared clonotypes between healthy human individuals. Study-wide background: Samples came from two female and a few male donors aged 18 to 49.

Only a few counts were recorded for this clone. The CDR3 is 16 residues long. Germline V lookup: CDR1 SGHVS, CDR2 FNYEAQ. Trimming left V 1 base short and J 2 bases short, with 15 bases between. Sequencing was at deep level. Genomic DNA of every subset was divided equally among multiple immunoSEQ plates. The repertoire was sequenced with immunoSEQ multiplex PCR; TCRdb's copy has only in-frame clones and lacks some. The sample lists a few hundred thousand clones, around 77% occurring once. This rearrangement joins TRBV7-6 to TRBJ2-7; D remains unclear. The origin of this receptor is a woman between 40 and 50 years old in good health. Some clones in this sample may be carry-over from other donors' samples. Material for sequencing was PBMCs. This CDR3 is CASSLVPDELTYEQYF. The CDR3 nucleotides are TGTGCCAGCAGCTTAGTACCGGACGAACTAACCTACGAGCAGTACTTC.